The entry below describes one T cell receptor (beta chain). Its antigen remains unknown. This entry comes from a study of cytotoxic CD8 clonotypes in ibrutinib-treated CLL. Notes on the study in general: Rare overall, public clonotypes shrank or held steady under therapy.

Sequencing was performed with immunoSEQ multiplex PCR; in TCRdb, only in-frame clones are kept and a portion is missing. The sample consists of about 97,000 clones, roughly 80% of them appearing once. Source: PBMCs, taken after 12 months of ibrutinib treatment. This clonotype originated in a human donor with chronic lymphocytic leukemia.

The CDR3 coding sequence is TGTGCCAGCTCACCCTGGCCCGCAGAGACCCAGTACTTC. Translating gives CASSPWPAETQYF. This chain joins TRBV18 and TRBJ2-5; D gene ambiguous. CDR1 and CDR2 from the germline V gene are KGHSH and LQKENI. This CDR3 contains 13 residues. V was cut by 3 bases and J by 4 bases, with 9 bases left in between.